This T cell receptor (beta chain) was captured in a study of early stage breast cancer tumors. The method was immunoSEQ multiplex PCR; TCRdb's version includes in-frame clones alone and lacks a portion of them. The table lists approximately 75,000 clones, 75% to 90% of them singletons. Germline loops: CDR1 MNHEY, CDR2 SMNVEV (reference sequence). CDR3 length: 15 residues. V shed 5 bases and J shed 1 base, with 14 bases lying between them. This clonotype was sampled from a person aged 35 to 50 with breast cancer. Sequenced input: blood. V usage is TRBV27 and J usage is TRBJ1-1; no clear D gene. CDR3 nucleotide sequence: TGTGCCAGCAGTAGGAACCCCGGGCCGAACACTGAAGCTTTCTTT. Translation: CASSRNPGPNTEAFF.